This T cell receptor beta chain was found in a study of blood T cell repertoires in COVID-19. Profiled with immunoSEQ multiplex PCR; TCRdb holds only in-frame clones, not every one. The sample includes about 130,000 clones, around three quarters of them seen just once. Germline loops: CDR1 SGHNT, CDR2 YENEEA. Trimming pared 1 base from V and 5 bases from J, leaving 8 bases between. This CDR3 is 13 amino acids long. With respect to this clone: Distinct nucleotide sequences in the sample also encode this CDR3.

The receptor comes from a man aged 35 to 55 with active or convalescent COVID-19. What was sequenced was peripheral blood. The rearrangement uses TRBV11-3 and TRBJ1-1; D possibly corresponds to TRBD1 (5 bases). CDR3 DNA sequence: TGTGCCAGCAGCTTAGTCGGGGGGACTGAAGCTTTCTTT. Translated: CASSLVGGTEAFF.